This passage covers 3 T cell receptor beta chains from one sample sequenced in a study of identical twins. One entry per CDR3 protein results from TCRdb running MiXCR on the 5' RACE reads. Among about 150,000 distinct CDR3 sequences listed, 3% to 4% were seen once. The specimen sequenced was memory T cells sorted from blood. The receptors here all came from a young man in good health.

This clonotype was seen repeatedly, ten times or more. The chain uses TRBV5-6 and TRBJ1-5, with D perhaps TRBD1 (5 bases). The CDR3 is 12 residues long. Germline V gene lookup returns CDR1 SGHDT and CDR2 YYEEEE. Deletions cut 4 bases from V and 4 bases from J, with 6 bases between. CDR3 DNA sequence: TGTGCCAGCAGCCGACAGAATCAGCCCCAGCATTTT. Amino acids: CASSRQNQPQHF.

This clonotype showed up many times. The chain employs TRBV6-1 and TRBJ2-3; 13 bases align to TRBD2. Losses at the gene ends were 11 bases for V and 5 bases for J; bases not matched to a gene: 7. Germline values: CDR1 MNHNS, CDR2 SASEGT. CDR3 length equals 14 residues. DNA of the CDR3: TGTGCCTCCACTAGCGGGAGGGCCAGAGATACGCAGTATTTT. Protein product: CASTSGRARDTQYF.

With regard to this clonotype: A read error may account for a junction end that differs from germline. The chain has TRBV7-6 and TRBJ2-3; 10 positions match TRBD1. This CDR3 is built from 15 residues. The V gene's germline CDR1 is SGHVS and CDR2 FNYEAQ. The CDR3 sequence is CASTQTGGLTDMQYF. In DNA, the CDR3 is TGTGCCAGCACCCAGACAGGGGGCTTAACAGATATGCAGTATTTT.